Below are 18 T cell receptor beta chains sequenced from a single sample in a study of T cells in Graves' hyperthyroidism and ophthalmopathy. The investigators amplified TCR beta CDR3 regions from RNA transcripts. Initially, a first-round RT-PCR of the TCR CDR3 employed the HTBI primer set. TCRdb re-analysed the multiplex PCR reads in MiXCR, keeping a single row per CDR3 protein. The sample includes around 340,000 distinct CDR3 sequences, about a sixth of them seen just once. The source material was blood. The receptors come from a woman between 40 and 50 years old with Graves' ophthalmopathy.

The table lists this clonotype with many counts. CDR3 sequence (DNA): TGTGCCAGCAGCTTATTGCGGGGACAGGGATTGCCTGAAGCTTTCTTT. Its protein is CASSLLRGQGLPEAFF. The chain uses TRBV11-1 and TRBJ1-1; 9 bases map to TRBD1. Germline CDR1 SGHAT, CDR2 FQDESV (reference sequence). Trimming at V came to 2 bases and at J to 6 bases, leaving 10 bases not matched to a gene. The CDR3 consists of 16 residues.

The sample holds many counts of this clonotype. V and J are TRBV20-1 and TRBJ2-4, with no clear D. The CDR3 consists of 14 residues. The germline V gene encodes CDR1 DFQATT and CDR2 SNEGSKA (reference sequence). Trimming removed 4 bases from V and 0 bases from J, with 10 bases in between. CDR3 nucleotides: TGCAGTGCTACGGGTGCTTTAGCCAAAAACATTCAGTACTTC. Encoded protein: CSATGALAKNIQYF.

This clonotype was recorded many times. The chain employs TRBV6-1 and TRBJ2-7; D may be TRBD2 (5 bases). Germline V gene lookup returns CDR1 MNHNS and CDR2 SASEGT. The V end was cut by 3 bases, the J end by 5 bases, with 14 bases between. This CDR3 has 14 residues. In DNA form, the CDR3 reads TGTGCCAGCAGTGAGCGAGGGAGAGGAGACGAGCAGTACTTC. Encoded protein: CASSERGRGDEQYF.

This clonotype was counted at least ten times. The CDR3 here is CASSSEGREIYEQYF. The CDR3 DNA is TGCGCCAGCAGCTCGGAAGGGCGGGAGATCTACGAGCAGTACTTC. This chain links TRBV5-1 with TRBJ2-7; TRBD2 aligns across 7 bases. Trimming took 3 bases from V and 3 from J; bases not matched to a gene: 9. Germline V gene sequence: CDR1 SGHRS, CDR2 YFSETQ. This CDR3 region has 15 residues.

This clonotype came up many times. The V gene is TRBV3-1, the J gene TRBJ1-5; D ambiguous. Germline loops: CDR1 LGHDT, CDR2 YNNKEL (reference sequence). CDR3 length: 15 residues. V lost 1 base, J lost 7 bases, and 14 bases lay in between. The CDR3 sequence is CASSQGPSRAQPQHF. The CDR3 DNA follows: TGTGCCAGCAGCCAAGGCCCTTCGCGGGCACAGCCCCAGCATTTT.

This clonotype has at least ten counts. The gene calls are TRBV30 and TRBJ1-1; D ambiguous. V lost 1 base to trimming and J lost 8 bases, with 11 bases between them. This CDR3 is built from 12 residues. The germline V gene encodes CDR1 GTSNPN and CDR2 SVGIG (reference sequence). CDR3 coding DNA: TGTGCCTGGAGTGGAACCGGGTACGAAGCTTTCTTT. Translating it yields CAWSGTGYEAFF.

The V gene is TRBV5-5, the J gene TRBJ1-5; D remains unclear. The CDR3 has 15 amino acids. Trimming shortened V by 0 bases and J by 3 bases, and 10 bases separated the two germline ends. Germline CDR1 is SGHKS and CDR2 is YYEKEE (reference sequence). CDR3 amino acids: CASSLGSAFNQPQHF. Here the CDR3 DNA reads TGTGCCAGCAGCTTGGGGAGTGCCTTCAATCAGCCCCAGCATTTT.

Concerning this clonotype itself: The junction differs from germline at one of its ends, possibly a read error. The gene calls are TRBV6-5 and TRBJ2-5; TRBD2 matches at 7 bases. Germline CDR1 and CDR2: MNHEY and SVGAGI. The CDR3 consists of 15 residues. The CDR3 DNA reads as TGTGCCAGCAGTCACTCGGGCGGGGGCCAAGAGACCCAGTACTTC. Translation gives CASSHSGGGQETQYF.

This clonotype has at least ten counts. A read error may explain this, as a much larger clone is one base away. The chain uses TRBV6-2 or TRBV6-3 and TRBJ2-5, with a possible D match to TRBD1 (6 bases). CDR3 length: 14 residues. The V end lost 6 bases, the J end lost 2 bases, and 13 bases lay between the germline ends. Germline assignment: CDR1 MNHEY and CDR2 SVGEGT. The CDR3, as DNA: TGTGCCAGCAGCCCTACCGGGACACAAGAGACCCAGTACTTC. This codes for CASSPTGTQETQYF.

This clonotype has a count of ten or more. The V gene is TRBV28, the J gene TRBJ2-7; D tentatively fits TRBD1 or TRBD2 (5 bases each). Germline V gene sequence: CDR1 MDHEN, CDR2 SYDVKM. The CDR3 extends over 13 amino acids. V gave up 6 bases and J gave up 3 bases, with 12 bases separating them. The CDR3 reads CASSPGTNYEQYF. The CDR3 bases are TGTGCCAGCAGCCCCGGGACCAACTACGAGCAGTACTTC.

This clonotype came up many times. The rearrangement links TRBV28 to TRBJ2-7, with D perhaps TRBD2 (5 bases). Germline CDR1 MDHEN, CDR2 SYDVKM. This CDR3 contains 16 residues. Trimming cost V 6 bases and J 2 bases, with 20 bases left between them. DNA of the CDR3: TGTGCCAGCAGCGAGGGCAGTCGCATTCAACCCTACGAGCAGTACTTC. Residues: CASSEGSRIQPYEQYF. Full variable domain (outside the CDR3, taken from reference TRBV28 and TRBJ2-7): DVKVTQSSRYLVKRTGEKVFLECVQDMDHENMFWYRQDPGLGLRLIYFSYDVKMKEKGDIPEGYSVSREKKERFSLILESASTNQTSMYLCASSEGSRIQPYEQYFGPGTRLTVT.

The table lists this clonotype with a few counts. The rearrangement joins TRBV5-1 to TRBJ2-2, with D perhaps matching TRBD1 or TRBD2 (5 bases each). CDR1 SGHRS and CDR2 YFSETQ come from the germline V gene. CDR3 length equals 16 residues. Trimming took off 2 bases at V and 0 bases at J, with 11 bases between the two ends. CDR3 region: CASSLTGTSNTGELFF. CDR3 bases: TGCGCCAGCAGCTTAACCGGGACGTCGAACACCGGGGAGCTGTTTTTT.

The sample holds many counts of this clonotype. V is TRBV12-3 or TRBV12-4 and J is TRBJ2-5; D remains unclear. Trimming cost V 3 bases and J 7 bases, with 12 bases left between them. The length of the CDR3 is 13 residues. CDR3 amino acids: CASSFRASGTQYF. CDR3 DNA: TGTGCCAGCAGTTTCCGGGCATCGGGGACCCAGTACTTC.

V and J are TRBV12-3 or TRBV12-4 and TRBJ2-5; D may match TRBD1 or TRBD2 (5 bases each). The ends were cut back, 6 bases at V and 2 bases at J, with 10 bases in the middle. The CDR3 is 13 amino acids. CDR3 sequence reads: CASSWDGQETQYF. The DNA for the CDR3 is TGTGCCAGCAGCTGGGACGGACAAGAGACCCAGTACTTC.

This clonotype was recorded many times. The CDR3 DNA is TGTGCCATCAGTGAGTCGTCGGCAGCAGATCAGCCCCAGCATTTT. It encodes CAISESSAADQPQHF. J is TRBJ1-5 and V is TRBV10-3; D not resolved. Trimming took off 0 bases at V and 5 bases at J, with 11 bases between the two ends. In germline, CDR1 is ENHRY, CDR2 SYGVKD. The length of the CDR3 is 15 residues.

This clonotype was observed many times. This chain links TRBV20-1 with TRBJ2-5; no definite D call. Trimming pared 2 bases from V and 5 bases from J, leaving 15 bases between. Germline assignment: CDR1 DFQATT and CDR2 SNEGSKA (reference sequence). The CDR3 is 14 amino acids. CDR3 sequence (DNA): TGCAGTGCTAGACTACCGGGCCTGAGGGAGACCCAGTACTTC. This codes for CSARLPGLRETQYF.

This clonotype was observed many times. The chain carries TRBV6-5 and TRBJ2-7; D remains ambiguous. This CDR3 region has 15 residues. V was cut by 7 bases and J by 0 bases, with 16 bases left in between. Germline V gene lookup returns CDR1 MNHEY and CDR2 SVGAGI. The CDR3 loop reads CASMVSPGFSYEQYF. CDR3 DNA sequence: TGTGCCAGCATGGTCTCCCCCGGGTTCTCCTACGAGCAGTACTTC.

This clonotype was observed at least ten times. DNA for the CDR3: TGTGCCAGCAGCTCCTACGACAGGGACTCCTACGAGCAGTACTTC. As protein: CASSSYDRDSYEQYF. J is TRBJ2-7 and V is TRBV7-2; 7 nucleotides match TRBD1. From germline, CDR1 is SGHTA and CDR2 FQGNSA. CDR3 length: 15 residues. V lost 4 bases to trimming and J lost 0 bases; unmatched junction nucleotides: 6.